The T cell receptor (beta chain) under discussion was sequenced for a study of beta chain features in type 1 diabetes. Findings of the study overall: No resolution was reached here on whether HLA type influences TCRB rearrangement.

This clone was observed a handful of times. Its target is not known. Sequencing targeted expressed TCRB transcripts, as all isolated RNA had been reverse transcribed. Method: immunoSEQ multiplex PCR; TCRdb's copy keeps in-frame clones and lacks some. The sample has around 430,000 clones, roughly 31% seen once. This TCR came from a young man in good health. Sequencing was done on a sample of naive CD4+ T cells from blood.

The chain's CDR3 is CASSAAGVYYNEQFF. CDR3 bases: TGTGCCAGCAGCGCAGCGGGAGTTTACTACAATGAGCAGTTCTTC. The chain carries TRBV9 and TRBJ2-1; 8 bases line up with TRBD2. The V segment lost 3 bases and the J segment 3 bases; nucleotides outside the gene matches: 5. There are 15 residues in the CDR3. Per the germline V gene, CDR1 is SGDLS and CDR2 is YYNGEE.